This T cell receptor beta chain was retrieved from a study of T cells after posttransplantation cyclophosphamide. Notes on the study in general: Tissue-infiltrating T cells from skin or gut overlapped little with blood T cells.

Germline V CDR1 and CDR2: SGHTA, FQGNSA. CDR3 length equals 14 residues. V dropped 5 bases and J dropped 6 bases, with 16 bases sitting between them. On the day of bone marrow donation, the related graft donor provided peripheral blood. This clone was detected many times. Its antigen is undetermined. The protocol was immunoSEQ multiplex PCR, while the TCRdb copy is restricted to in-frame clones and leaves out a portion. Listed for the sample are 20,000 to 25,000 clones, none seen a single time. The sample was PBMCs. V usage is TRBV7-2 and J usage is TRBJ1-2, with D possibly being TRBD1 (5 bases). The clonotype was recovered from a woman in her fifties or sixties in good health, CMV-negative, and a related stem cell transplant donor. CDR3 in amino acids: CASSLIKEGHGYTF. CDR3 DNA sequence: TGTGCCAGCAGCCTGATTAAGGAGGGGCATGGCTACACCTTC.